This TCR beta chain was identified in a study of blood T cell repertoires in COVID-19. The data were produced by immunoSEQ multiplex PCR, yet TCRdb's version contains in-frame clones alone and is incomplete. The table records 250,000 to 350,000 clones, roughly 90% of them present only once. Germline lookup yields CDR1 SGHTA and CDR2 FQGNSA. The CDR3 spans 15 residues. V lost 1 base and J lost 7, with 13 bases in between. The J gene is TRBJ2-2, the V gene TRBV7-2; maybe TRBD2 (6 bases). Sequencing used PBMCs or T cells enriched from blood (not recorded which). The origin of this receptor is a man in his sixties who had recovered from COVID-19. The CDR3 region has the DNA TGTGCCAGCAGCTTAGGGAGACTAGTGGGCGGGGAGCTGTTTTTT. Its protein product is CASSLGRLVGGELFF.